Below are 24 T cell receptor beta chains sequenced from a single sample in a study of T cells after yellow fever vaccination. TCRdb passed the 5' RACE reads through MiXCR, listing each CDR3 protein once. The table has hundreds of thousands of distinct CDR3 sequences, under 25% seen once. The sample in question was PBMCs, obtained 15 days after the yellow fever booster vaccination. The receptors were sampled from a man aged 25 to 40 who received the YFV17D yellow fever vaccine.

This clonotype was found a few times. V usage is TRBV7-3 and J usage is TRBJ2-1, with TRBD1 as a possible D gene (5 bases). The CDR3 loop spans 12 amino acids. V was trimmed by 2 bases and J by 10 bases, leaving 9 bases between them. The germline V gene has CDR1 SGHTA and CDR2 FQGTGA. The CDR3 coding sequence is TGTGCCAGCAGCTTACCCCAGGGAGAGCAGTTCTTC. Translation: CASSLPQGEQFF.

In its sample, this clonotype was seen a few times. This sequence joins TRBV12-3 or TRBV12-4 and TRBJ2-3; 14 nucleotides match TRBD2. This CDR3 is built from 17 residues. V gave up 2 bases and J gave up 4 bases; unmatched junction bases: 5. The CDR3 here is CASSLWTSGRFSDTQYF. DNA of the CDR3: TGTGCCAGCAGTTTATGGACTAGCGGGAGGTTCTCAGATACGCAGTATTTT.

This clonotype was observed a handful of times. This rearrangement joins TRBV6-2 or TRBV6-3 to TRBJ1-1; D is possibly TRBD1 (5 bases). Between the trimmed V and J ends, which lost 2 bases and 0 bases, there was a span of 13 bases. CDR1 and CDR2 (germline): MNHEY, SVGEGT. There are 16 residues in the CDR3. CDR3 residues: CASSYDSKVMNTEAFF. The CDR3 DNA reads TGTGCCAGCAGTTACGACAGTAAGGTCATGAACACTGAAGCTTTCTTT.

The V and J genes are TRBV12-3 or TRBV12-4 and TRBJ2-6, with D perhaps assigned TRBD1 or TRBD2 (5 bases each). This CDR3 region has 20 residues. Trimming took 4 bases from V and 0 from J, leaving 22 bases between them. The CDR3 nucleotides read TGTGCCAGCAGTTGGACTGTACGATCACAGGCCCGCTCTGGGGCCAACGTCCTGACTTTC. This translates into CASSWTVRSQARSGANVLTF.

This rearrangement joins TRBV5-1 to TRBJ2-3, with a weak D call TRBD1 (6 bases). CDR3 length: 13 residues. The V and J ends lost 3 bases and 4 bases respectively, with 9 bases between them. Germline values: CDR1 SGHRS, CDR2 YFSETQ. Written as DNA, the CDR3 is TGCGCCAGCAGCTACCAGGGGCCAGATACGCAGTATTTT. Translating gives CASSYQGPDTQYF.

The chain links TRBV7-9 to TRBJ2-7, with 13 bases identical to TRBD2. This CDR3 has 16 amino acids. The germline CDR1 and CDR2 sequences are SEHNR and FQNEAQ (reference sequence). V was clipped by 4 bases and J by 0 bases; unmatched bases: 3. The DNA of the CDR3 is TGTGCCAGCAGCTCGACTAGCGGGAGGAACTCCTACGAGCAGTACTTC. Translation: CASSSTSGRNSYEQYF. Drawing the rest from reference TRBV7-9 and TRBJ2-7, the complete variable domain is DTGVSQNPRHKITKRGQNVTFRCDPISEHNRLYWYRQTLGQGPEFLTYFQNEAQLEKSRLLSDRFSAERPKGSFSTLEIQRTEQGDSAMYLCASSSTSGRNSYEQYFGPGTRLTVT.

This clonotype was seen more than once but under ten times. The V call is TRBV10-2, the J call TRBJ2-3; the D is unclear. Germline V gene data show CDR1 as WSHSY and CDR2 as SAAADI. V lost 3 bases and J 0 bases, leaving 7 bases between the germline ends. The CDR3 consists of 14 residues. The CDR3 region is CASSERASTDTQYF. The CDR3 DNA reads as TGCGCCAGCAGTGAAAGGGCTAGCACAGATACGCAGTATTTT.

The chain joins TRBV11-2 to TRBJ1-2; tentatively, D is TRBD1 (6 bases). Trimming removed 4 bases at V and 13 bases at J, with 16 bases between. This CDR3 spans 12 amino acids. The germline CDR1 and CDR2 sequences are SGHAT and FQNNGV. CDR3 DNA sequence: TGTGCCAGCAGCTCCAACGACAGGATGCGCACCTTC. This sequence encodes CASSSNDRMRTF.

The V and J genes are TRBV20-1 and TRBJ2-3; 8 bases line up with TRBD1. J was trimmed by 5 bases and V by 5 bases; bases with no gene match: 9. This CDR3 contains 14 residues. Germline CDR1 and CDR2: DFQATT and SNEGSKA (reference sequence). The CDR3 DNA reads as TGCAGTGCTCCCGCCAGACAGGGGCGAGATACGCAGTATTTT. Translating it yields CSAPARQGRDTQYF.

This clonotype appeared a few times. V gene TRBV4-3 combines with J gene TRBJ2-7; TRBD1 aligns across 9 bases. The CDR3 has 16 amino acids. V shed 3 bases and J 2 bases; nucleotides not matched to a gene: 8. Looked up from germline, CDR1 is LGHNA and CDR2 is YSLEER. CDR3 region: CASSQVRQGETYEQYF. CDR3 coding DNA: TGCGCCAGCAGCCAGGTTCGACAGGGGGAAACCTACGAGCAGTACTTC.

V usage is TRBV11-3 and J usage is TRBJ2-1; D is perhaps TRBD1 (5 bases). The length of the CDR3 is 14 residues. From germline, CDR1 is SGHNT and CDR2 YENEEA. V lost 5 bases and J lost 15, with 23 bases in between. DNA for the CDR3: TGTGCCAGCAGCACTCTATTCAGGGCCCTTAACGGGTTCTTC. It is translated as CASSTLFRALNGFF.

The gene calls are TRBV5-1 and TRBJ2-7; 9 nucleotides match TRBD2. This CDR3 contains 17 residues. Germline CDR1 is SGHRS and CDR2 is YFSETQ. V lost 0 bases and J lost 4; bases outside the gene matches: 11. CDR3 amino acids: CASSLGSGSPLEYEQYF. In nucleotides, the CDR3 is TGCGCCAGCAGCTTGGGTAGCGGGAGCCCCCTCGAGTACGAGCAGTACTTC.

This clonotype was counted a few times. The chain combines TRBV12-5 with TRBJ2-7; the match to TRBD1 covers 7 bases. Unmatched junction bases numbered 4, after V lost 6 bases and J lost 5 bases. Germline CDR1 reads LGHNT; CDR2 reads FRNRAP. The CDR3 runs 12 residues. For the CDR3, the DNA is TGTGCTAGTGGACCCCAGGGGGACGAGCAGTACTTC. Residues: CASGPQGDEQYF.

The CDR3 region is CATSSMTGGWAGELFF. The CDR3 region has the DNA TGTGCCACCAGCAGCATGACAGGGGGCTGGGCCGGGGAGCTGTTTTTT. The rearrangement uses TRBV15 and TRBJ2-2, with 10 bases identical to TRBD1. V lost 3 bases to trimming and J lost 6 bases; unmatched junction nucleotides: 7. The CDR3 has 16 amino acids. The germline CDR1 and CDR2 sequences are LNHNV and YYDKDF (reference sequence).

CDR3 sequence (DNA): TGTGCCAGCAGCTCAGAAGGGGGGCTTAGGGCAGATACGCAGTATTTT. This translates into CASSSEGGLRADTQYF. The V call is TRBV5-4, the J call TRBJ2-3; D tentatively reads TRBD1 or TRBD2 (6 bases each). Germline CDR1 is SGHNT and CDR2 is YYREEE (reference sequence). Deletions cut 3 bases from V and 4 bases from J, with 18 bases between. CDR3 length: 16 residues.

The V and J genes are TRBV12-3 or TRBV12-4 and TRBJ1-6; a weak D match, TRBD1 (6 bases). This CDR3 is 14 amino acids long. V lost 0 bases to trimming and J lost 9 bases, with 9 bases between them. The CDR3 here is CASSLAGRGSPLHF. CDR3 nucleotides: TGTGCCAGCAGTTTAGCCGGCAGGGGTTCACCCCTCCACTTT.

This clonotype was recorded many times. This chain connects TRBV28 to TRBJ2-7; 11 bases agree with TRBD2. Per germline, CDR1 MDHEN and CDR2 SYDVKM. The CDR3 has 14 residues. The J segment lost 5 bases and the V segment lost 10 bases, leaving 10 bases of the junction unmatched. CDR3 sequence: CATKSSGRSNEQYF. Here the CDR3 DNA reads TGTGCCACCAAATCTAGCGGGAGGTCTAACGAGCAGTACTTC.

This clonotype was observed a few times. V gene TRBV11-2 combines with J gene TRBJ2-7; TRBD2 matches 13 bases. V shed 7 bases, J shed 3 bases, and the junction held 6 bases outside the gene matches. Germline assignment: CDR1 SGHAT and CDR2 FQNNGV. CDR3 size: 15 residues. CDR3 in DNA: TGTGCCAGCATGGGAGGACTAGCGGGAGTCTACGAGCAGTACTTC. Its translation: CASMGGLAGVYEQYF.

The chain uses TRBV7-2 and TRBJ2-1; 11 bases agree with TRBD2. Unmatched junction bases numbered 4, after V lost 4 bases and J lost 2 bases. The CDR3 sequence is 16 residues long. In germline, CDR1 is SGHTA, CDR2 FQGNSA. The DNA of the CDR3 is TGTGCCAGCAGCTCCCTAGCGGGAGGAACCTACAATGAGCAGTTCTTC. Translating it yields CASSSLAGGTYNEQFF.

This clonotype was counted only a few times. The CDR3 DNA follows: TGTGCCAGCAGTTACGGCCCGGGCCATGAGCAGTTCTTC. Translating it yields CASSYGPGHEQFF. The V call is TRBV6-5, the J call TRBJ2-1; D not certain. Trimming left V 2 bases short and J 8 bases short, with 10 bases between. The CDR3 is 13 amino acids. Germline assignment: CDR1 MNHEY and CDR2 SVGAGI.

This clonotype appeared a few times. The chain is built from TRBV5-5 and TRBJ2-4; no firm D call. The CDR3 length is 14 residues. Germline CDR1 and CDR2: SGHKS and YYEKEE (reference sequence). The V and J ends lost 0 bases and 6 bases respectively, with 10 bases between them. CDR3 amino acids: CASSLESIPNIQYF. CDR3 nucleotide sequence: TGTGCCAGCAGCTTGGAATCCATACCAAACATTCAGTACTTC.

This clonotype occurred a few times. The gene calls are TRBV20-1 and TRBJ2-5, with 11 bases matching TRBD2. Trimming took 5 bases from V and 4 from J; bases not matched to a gene: 9. The CDR3 sequence is 15 residues long. CDR1 and CDR2 (germline): DFQATT, SNEGSKA (reference sequence). The CDR3 nucleotides read TGCAGTGCTCGGACACTAGCGGGAGTAGGAGAGACCCAGTACTTC. Its protein product is CSARTLAGVGETQYF.

The chain employs TRBV5-6 and TRBJ2-1; TRBD1 is a possible D gene (6 bases). The CDR3 sequence is 17 residues long. Trimming removed 4 bases at V and 9 bases at J, with 26 bases between. Germline CDR1 SGHDT, CDR2 YYEEEE. For the CDR3, the DNA is TGTGCCAGCAGCCTAGTATCCTACAGGGTTCCGTTGAGTGAGCAGTTCTTC. Amino acids: CASSLVSYRVPLSEQFF.

The gene calls are TRBV28 and TRBJ1-2, with D possibly TRBD1 on 6 matching bases. V lost 6 bases and J lost 7, with 18 bases in between. Germline V gene data show CDR1 as MDHEN and CDR2 as SYDVKM. The CDR3 is made up of 14 amino acids. CDR3 sequence reads: CASSFRTAHGGYTF. DNA of the CDR3: TGTGCCAGCAGCTTCCGGACAGCCCACGGTGGCTACACCTTC.